The rows below give T cell receptor beta chains drawn from one sample of a study of blood T cell repertoires in COVID-19. Some clones are missing from TCRdb's copy, which holds only in-frame ones; the method was immunoSEQ multiplex PCR. The sample includes roughly 24,000 clones, approximately 92% of them seen just once. The sequenced sample was peripheral blood. The source is a human donor in a cohort sampled during active COVID-19. CDR3s include the opening cysteine and the closing phenylalanine or tryptophan. D genes are given only for firm matches. Rows may omit the clone size; those that give it use once, few, many or a size class.

V gene,clone size,CDR3 length,J gene,D gene,CDR3 DNA,CDR3 protein
TRBV7-8,.,14,TRBJ1-2,TRBD1,TGTGCCAGCAGCCCTGACAGGGAACCGAATGGCTACACCTTC,CASSPDREPNGYTF
TRBV19,.,15,TRBJ1-2,TRBD1,TGTGCCAGTAGTAGTGGGACAGCCAATTACTATGGCTACACCTTC,CASSSGTANYYGYTF
TRBV4-2,.,13,TRBJ2-1,.,TGTGCCAGCAGCCAAGGCGACAGCTCACAGCAGTTCTTC,CASSQGDSSQQFF
TRBV12-3/TRBV12-4,.,13,TRBJ1-4,.,TGTGCCAGCAGTTACAGGGAGGGTGAAAAACTGTTTTTT,CASSYREGEKLFF
TRBV5-1,.,13,TRBJ2-5,TRBD1,TGCGCCAGCAAGCGAGGGGGCGGTGAGACCCAGTACTTC,CASKRGGGETQYF
TRBV4-3,.,14,TRBJ1-4,.,TGCGCCAGCAGCCTATTTACAGGGAGTGAAAAACTGTTTTTT,CASSLFTGSEKLFF
TRBV5-6,.,15,TRBJ2-1,TRBD2,TGTGCCAGCAGCCCACCGGGCGGGGGGGTAGGTGAGCAGTTCTTC,CASSPPGGGVGEQFF
TRBV10-3,.,13,TRBJ2-7,TRBD1,TGTGCCATCAGTGGACAGGGGGACGACGAGCAGTACTTC,CAISGQGDDEQYF
TRBV2,.,15,TRBJ2-5,.,TGTGCCAGCAGCAAAGTATCACAGGGTGGAGAGACCCAGTACTTC,CASSKVSQGGETQYF
TRBV5-8,few,16,TRBJ1-5,TRBD1,TGTGCCAGCAGCTTGGGTGACAGGGGCCCCAATCAGCCCCAGCATTTT,CASSLGDRGPNQPQHF
TRBV19,.,14,TRBJ2-7,TRBD1,TGTGCCAGTAGTATAGGACAGGGGTCCTACGAGCAGTACTTC,CASSIGQGSYEQYF
TRBV5-6,.,15,TRBJ2-2,.,TGTGCCAGCAGCTTGGCCCCGGGGTCCACCGGGGAGCTGTTTTTT,CASSLAPGSTGELFF
TRBV7-8,.,16,TRBJ1-4,.,TGTGCCAGCAGCTTAGACAGGCAACCAACTAATGAAAAACTGTTTTTT,CASSLDRQPTNEKLFF
TRBV7-2,.,15,TRBJ2-5,TRBD2,TGTGCCAGCAGTCCCAGCGGGGGGGCCTTTGAGACCCAGTACTTC,CASSPSGGAFETQYF
TRBV2,.,15,TRBJ2-3,.,TGTGCCAGCACTAACTACCAGTCGAGCACAGATACGCAGTATTTT,CASTNYQSSTDTQYF
TRBV30,.,17,TRBJ2-1,TRBD1,TGTGCCTGGTCTGCCGGACAGGGAGTAGGCTCCTACAATGAGCAGTTCTTC,CAWSAGQGVGSYNEQFF
TRBV27,.,18,TRBJ2-2,TRBD1,TGTGCCAGCAGTTTATACGGCCCGACAGGGGGTAACACCGGGGAGCTGTTTTTT,CASSLYGPTGGNTGELFF
TRBV11-3,.,15,TRBJ2-2,TRBD2,TGTGCCAGCAGCTTCCCTAGCGGGAGCGCCGGGGAGCTGTTTTTT,CASSFPSGSAGELFF
TRBV12-3/TRBV12-4,.,12,TRBJ1-5,.,TGTGCCAGCAGGCGGGGGGTTCAGCCCCAGCATTTT,CASRRGVQPQHF
TRBV7-3,.,15,TRBJ2-2,.,TGTGCCAGCAGGTCCGGGTCAGGGATCACCGGGGAGCTGTTTTTT,CASRSGSGITGELFF
TRBV28,.,16,TRBJ2-3,TRBD2,TGTGCCAGTACCTCACCGGGCGGGAGGCTTACAGATACGCAGTATTTT,CASTSPGGRLTDTQYF
TRBV28,.,15,TRBJ2-5,TRBD1,TGTGCCAGCAGTTTGATCTCAGGGGGCCAAGAGACCCAGTACTTC,CASSLISGGQETQYF
TRBV3-1/TRBV3-2,.,15,TRBJ2-7,TRBD2,TGTGCCAGCAGGCTCGGGACTAGCGGGGGTTACGAGCAGTACTTC,CASRLGTSGGYEQYF
TRBV11-3,.,16,TRBJ2-3,TRBD2,TGTGCCAGCAGCTTTCTAGCGGGAGGGTCCACAGATACGCAGTATTTT,CASSFLAGGSTDTQYF
TRBV27,.,16,TRBJ1-6,TRBD1,TGTGCCAGCAGGAGTTTAAGACAGGGAGTGAATTCACCCCTCCACTTT,CASRSLRQGVNSPLHF
TRBV3-1/TRBV3-2,.,13,TRBJ1-1,.,TGTGCCAGCAGCCAACTTTCGAACACTGAAGCTTTCTTT,CASSQLSNTEAFF
TRBV5-1,.,16,TRBJ2-7,TRBD1,TGCGCCAGCAGCCCCCGTCCCGGGACAGGTGCATACGAGCAGTACTTC,CASSPRPGTGAYEQYF
TRBV11-3,once,14,TRBJ2-2,.,TGTGCCAGCAGCCGGATCAGGCACACCGGGGAGCTGTTTTTT,CASSRIRHTGELFF
TRBV11-2,.,14,TRBJ2-7,.,TGTGCCAGCAGCCATAATCGACCCAGTCAGGGGCAGTACTTC,CASSHNRPSQGQYF
TRBV5-1,.,16,TRBJ1-5,TRBD1,TGCGCCAGCAGCCCCGGGACAGGGTCTAGCAATCAGCCCCAGCATTTT,CASSPGTGSSNQPQHF
TRBV4-1,.,16,TRBJ2-7,TRBD2,TGCGCCAGCAGCCAAGGTTTAGCGGGAGTGTATTACGAGCAGTACTTC,CASSQGLAGVYYEQYF
TRBV4-3,.,16,TRBJ1-2,.,TGCGCCAGCAGCCAAGAGAACAGCCCACGGAACTATGGCTACACCTTC,CASSQENSPRNYGYTF
TRBV19,.,16,TRBJ1-4,TRBD1,TGTGCCAGTAGTCCACCTGGACAGGCACCTTCTGGGAAACTGTTTTTT,CASSPPGQAPSGKLFF
TRBV7-6,.,17,TRBJ2-1,TRBD2,TGTGCCAGCAGCTTAGGACTAGCGGGGGGCATATACAATGAGCAGTTCTTC,CASSLGLAGGIYNEQFF
TRBV11-2,.,16,TRBJ2-1,TRBD2,TGTGCCAGCAGCCCAAAACTAGCGGGACCTTACAATGAGCAGTTCTTC,CASSPKLAGPYNEQFF
TRBV19,.,15,TRBJ2-5,TRBD1,TGTGCCAGTAGTATGACGACAGGGGTCCAAGAGACCCAGTACTTC,CASSMTTGVQETQYF
TRBV9,.,16,TRBJ2-2,TRBD2,TGTGCCAGCAGCCGAAGAGGGACTAGGGGCACCGGGGAGCTGTTTTTT,CASSRRGTRGTGELFF
TRBV7-9,once,16,TRBJ1-2,.,TGTGCCAGCAGCTTAGACGGTCTAGGGGTTCTGTATGGCTACACCTTC,CASSLDGLGVLYGYTF
TRBV4-3,.,13,TRBJ1-6,.,TGCGCCAGCAGCCAAGGGGGAGACTCACCCCTCCACTTT,CASSQGGDSPLHF
TRBV12-3/TRBV12-4,.,11,TRBJ1-2,TRBD1,TGTGCCAGCAGCCCCGGGACAGGCTCTATCTTC,CASSPGTGSIF
TRBV28,.,14,TRBJ1-4,.,TGTGCCAGCAGGACAGGAATACAAAATGAAAAACTGTTTTTT,CASRTGIQNEKLFF
TRBV7-3,.,16,TRBJ1-1,TRBD1,TGTGCCAGCAGCTTAACGACAGGGAGAATGAACACTGAAGCTTTCTTT,CASSLTTGRMNTEAFF
TRBV7-3,.,15,TRBJ1-4,.,TGTGCCAGCAGCTTAACGGGGGGAGGCGGTGAAAAACTGTTTTTT,CASSLTGGGGEKLFF
TRBV27,.,13,TRBJ1-2,.,TGTGCCAGCAGTTTCCGGTCCCTCTATGGCTACACCTTC,CASSFRSLYGYTF
TRBV7-9,.,16,TRBJ1-5,TRBD1,TGTGCCAGCAGCCCCCTACAGGGGGGAAGCAATCAGCCCCAGCATTTT,CASSPLQGGSNQPQHF
TRBV9,.,15,TRBJ2-1,.,TGTGCCAGCAGCACAAGCGTGAGCGGATACAATGAGCAGTTCTTC,CASSTSVSGYNEQFF
TRBV28,.,17,TRBJ1-5,TRBD1,TGTGCCAGCAGTTTTGGGTACAGGGGGCGGAGCAATCAGCCCCAGCATTTT,CASSFGYRGRSNQPQHF
TRBV7-6,.,16,TRBJ2-7,.,TGTGCCAGCAGCTTAGGTCACCAGAGGGACTCCTACGAGCAGTACTTC,CASSLGHQRDSYEQYF
TRBV4-3,.,17,TRBJ2-3,TRBD1,TGCGCCAGCAGCCAAGGTTCACGTACAGGGGTGGGAGATACGCAGTATTTT,CASSQGSRTGVGDTQYF
TRBV19,.,14,TRBJ2-7,TRBD1,TGTGCCAGTGGACCGACAGGGGGCTCCTACGAGCAGTACTTC,CASGPTGGSYEQYF
TRBV10-3,.,15,TRBJ2-7,.,TGTGCCATCAGTGAGTCGGGCAGGGGGGACTACGAGCAGTACTTC,CAISESGRGDYEQYF
TRBV11-1,.,15,TRBJ1-3,.,TGTGCCAGCAGCGGATGGGGGCGCGAGGTGGACACCATATATTTT,CASSGWGREVDTIYF
TRBV5-1,.,15,TRBJ2-1,.,TGCGCCAGCAGCTCCGGACAGACCTATTACAATGAGCAGTTCTTC,CASSSGQTYYNEQFF
TRBV6-6,few,16,TRBJ1-5,.,TGTGCCAGCAGTACCACTTCGGGGAGAAGCAATCAGCCCCAGCATTTT,CASSTTSGRSNQPQHF
TRBV4-2,.,16,TRBJ1-1,TRBD1,TGTGCCAGCAGCCCAACCTCGGGGACAGGGAACACTGAAGCTTTCTTT,CASSPTSGTGNTEAFF
TRBV4-1,.,19,TRBJ2-2,TRBD1,TGCGCCAGCAGCCAAGAACCGGGACAGGGGGCGCCGAACACCGGGGAGCTGTTTTTT,CASSQEPGQGAPNTGELFF
TRBV13,.,16,TRBJ2-7,TRBD1,TGTGCCACCAGCCAGGGGGGGACAGGGCTAACCTACGAGCAGTACTTC,CATSQGGTGLTYEQYF
TRBV5-8,.,14,TRBJ1-6,.,TGTGCCAGCAGCTCCGGGATCAATAATTCACCCCTCCACTTT,CASSSGINNSPLHF